This TCR beta chain was sequenced during a study of T cells in Graves' hyperthyroidism and ophthalmopathy. Study observations and caveats: The majority of expanded thyroid clonotypes above 0.001 also appeared in blood. A model of 13 V-J pairs discriminated ophthalmopathy from stable hyperthyroidism.

The CDR3 length is 15 residues. The V segment lost 3 bases and the J segment 4 bases; nucleotides outside the gene matches: 3. Germline V gene lookup returns CDR1 SGHDN and CDR2 FVKESK. In this sample, this clonotype turned up a few times. As yet, its antigen is unknown. What was amplified from RNA transcripts were TCR beta CDR3 regions. First-round RT-PCR with HTBI primers amplified the TCR CDR3 region. TCRdb re-derived calls from the multiplex PCR reads in MiXCR, one entry per CDR3 protein. The repertoire holds around 480,000 distinct CDR3 sequences, with roughly an eighth as singletons. The TCR was taken from a woman under 30 with Graves' hyperthyroidism. Sequenced sample: blood. The V call is TRBV14, the J call TRBJ1-5; 10 positions agree with TRBD1. The CDR3 loop reads CASSHGQGENQPQHF. In DNA, the CDR3 is TGTGCCAGCAGCCACGGACAGGGGGAAAATCAGCCCCAGCATTTT.